Shown below are 5 T cell receptor beta chains from a single sample sequenced in a study of shared clonotypes between healthy human individuals. Generated by immunoSEQ multiplex PCR, the TCRdb table keeps only in-frame clones and is missing some. The profile shows about 1.5 million clones, around 98% of them singletons. Sequencing used naive CD4+ T cells sorted from blood. Subset indicated: CD45RA+ positively selected. Receptors originate from a man aged 30 to 45 in good health.

The chain employs TRBV28 and TRBJ1-1; unclear D gene. The CDR3 has 16 residues. The germline V and J ends were trimmed by 3 bases and 1 base, with 15 bases remaining between them. Per germline, CDR1 MDHEN and CDR2 SYDVKM. CDR3 in amino acids: CASSFATPPGNTEAFF. CDR3 DNA sequence: TGTGCCAGCAGTTTCGCGACTCCCCCAGGGAACACTGAAGCTTTCTTT.

The genes are TRBV19 and TRBJ2-7; D might be TRBD1 (6 bases). This CDR3 spans 14 amino acids. Germline loops: CDR1 LNHDA, CDR2 SQIVND (reference sequence). The ends were cut back, 3 bases at V and 0 bases at J, with 9 bases in the middle. The CDR3 loop is CASSIRDNSYEQYF. CDR3 DNA sequence: TGTGCCAGTAGTATTCGGGACAACTCCTACGAGCAGTACTTC.

With regard to this clone: In the same sample, other DNA sequences code for this CDR3. CDR3 sequence (DNA): TGCAGCGTTGAGGCCTCGGGGGCATACAATGAGCAGTTCTTC. It is translated as CSVEASGAYNEQFF. This sequence joins TRBV29-1 and TRBJ2-1; perhaps D is TRBD1 or TRBD2 (6 bases each). Trimming pared 3 bases from V and 4 bases from J, leaving 13 bases between. There are 14 residues in the CDR3. Germline CDR1 reads SQVTM; CDR2 reads ANQGSEA.

The V call is TRBV4-2, the J call TRBJ1-5; unclear D gene. Per germline, CDR1 LGHNA and CDR2 YNFKEQ. The ends were cut back, 0 bases at V and 5 bases at J, with 5 bases in the middle. CDR3 length equals 13 residues. The CDR3 DNA reads as TGTGCCAGCAGCCAAGATTTCGATCAGCCCCAGCATTTT. It specifies CASSQDFDQPQHF.

This clone came up once. J is TRBJ1-2 and V is TRBV30, with 7 bases matching TRBD1. J lost 3 bases, V lost 5 bases, and 3 bases had no gene match. The CDR3 spans 12 residues. Germline V lookup: CDR1 GTSNPN, CDR2 SVGIG (reference sequence). The CDR3 protein is CAWSGTDYGYTF. The CDR3 DNA reads as TGTGCCTGGTCAGGGACAGACTATGGCTACACCTTC.